This TCR beta chain was captured by sequencing in a study of neoadjuvant anti-PD-1 for oral cavity cancer. Study details: Patients without progression got a fourth dose around day 43.

The method was immunoSEQ multiplex PCR; TCRdb's version includes in-frame clones alone and lacks a portion of them. The data show 65,000 to 70,000 clones, with about nine tenths seen just once and around 3% held by the top ten. V was shortened by 5 bases and J by 4 bases, with 13 bases between the two germline ends. The CDR3 has 14 residues. CDR1 and CDR2 from the germline V gene are SGHNT and YYREEE (reference sequence). This sample's time point: after neoadjuvant nivolumab, at surgical resection. Blood cells were analyzed directly, without culture or expansion. Notes on this clone: The antigen is unknown.

Study-level results: Higher pretreatment blood Treg/Th17 ratios correlated with higher pretreatment blood and lower post-treatment tumor TCRbeta clonality.

Sequenced material: PBMCs, taken after nivolumab (anti-PD-1) treatment. This chain connects TRBV5-4 to TRBJ1-5; TRBD1 is a possible D gene (5 bases). This sequence originates from a person aged 35 to 85 with oral cavity squamous cell carcinoma. CDR3 nucleotide sequence: TGTGCCAGCAGTTCCTATGGGGGGAATCAGCCCCAGCATTTT. The encoded protein is CASSSYGGNQPQHF.